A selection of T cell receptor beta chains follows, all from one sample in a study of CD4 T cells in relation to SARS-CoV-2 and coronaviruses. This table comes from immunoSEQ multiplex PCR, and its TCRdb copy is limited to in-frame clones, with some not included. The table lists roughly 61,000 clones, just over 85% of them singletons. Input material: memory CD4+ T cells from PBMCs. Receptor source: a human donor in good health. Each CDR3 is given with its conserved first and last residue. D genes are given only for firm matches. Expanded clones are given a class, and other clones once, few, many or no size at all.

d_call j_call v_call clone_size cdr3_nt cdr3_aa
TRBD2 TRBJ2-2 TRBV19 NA TGTGCCAGCCGTACTAGCGGGAGGGGTCCCACCGGGGAGCTGTTTTTT CASRTSGRGPTGELFF
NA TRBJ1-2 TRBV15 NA TGTGCCACCAGCAACCCTCCGGGACACAACTATGGCTACACCTTC CATSNPPGHNYGYTF
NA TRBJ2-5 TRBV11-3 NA TGTGCCAGCAGCTCGGGACCCCAAGAGACCCAGTACTTC CASSSGPQETQYF
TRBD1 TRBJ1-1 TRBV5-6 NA TGTGCCAGCAGCTTAAGGACAGGGGTTAACACTGAAGCTTTCTTT CASSLRTGVNTEAFF
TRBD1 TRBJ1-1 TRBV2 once TGTGCCAGCCGATGGACAGGGGGCACTGAAGCTTTCTTT CASRWTGGTEAFF
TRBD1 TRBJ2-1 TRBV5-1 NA TGCGCCAGCAGGGTCGGACAGGGTTTCCTCTACAATGAGCAGTTCTTC CASRVGQGFLYNEQFF
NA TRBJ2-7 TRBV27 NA TGTGCCAGCAGTTTAACTTACGAGCAGTACTTC CASSLTYEQYF
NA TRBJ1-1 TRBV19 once TGTGCCAGCCGGGGGAGAGTGGAGACTGAAGCTTTCTTT CASRGRVETEAFF
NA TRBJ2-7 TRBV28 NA TGTGCCAGCAGTACGGGGAGAGTCAAGCAGTACTTC CASSTGRVKQYF
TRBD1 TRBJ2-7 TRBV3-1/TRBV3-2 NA TGTGCCAGCAGTCGGACAGGGGAAGAGCAGTACTTC CASSRTGEEQYF
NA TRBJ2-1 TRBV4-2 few TGTGCCAGCAGCCAAGAAAATGAGCAGTTCTTC CASSQENEQFF
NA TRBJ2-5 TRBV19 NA TGTGCCAGTAGTTCCCAAACGGACGGAGGAAAGACCCAGTACTTC CASSSQTDGGKTQYF
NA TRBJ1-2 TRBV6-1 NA TGTGCCAGCAGTGAAGCGTGGGCAGGGAGGTATGGCTACACCTTC CASSEAWAGRYGYTF
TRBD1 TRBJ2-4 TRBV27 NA TGTGCCAGCAGTTTTTCCAGGGGGCTCGTCAAAAACATTCAGTACTTC CASSFSRGLVKNIQYF
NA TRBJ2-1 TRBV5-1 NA TGCGCCAGCAGCTTGTATAGGGCTGATGAGCAGTTCTTC CASSLYRADEQFF
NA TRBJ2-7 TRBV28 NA TGTGCCAGCAGTTTCCCCTCCATTAGCTCCTACGAGCAGTACTTC CASSFPSISSYEQYF
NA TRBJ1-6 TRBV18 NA TGTGCCAGCTCACCTAGCCGACAAAATGGACCCCTCCACTTT CASSPSRQNGPLHF
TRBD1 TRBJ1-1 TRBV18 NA TGTGCCAGCTCACCATCCGGGACAGCTGAAGCTTTCTTT CASSPSGTAEAFF
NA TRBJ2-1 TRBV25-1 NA TGTGCCAGCAGTGCCCTGGTGGGGGCTACCTACAATGAGCAGTTCTTC CASSALVGATYNEQFF
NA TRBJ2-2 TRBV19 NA TGTGCCAGTCTCAACAGAAACGCGAACACCGGGGAGCTGTTTTTT CASLNRNANTGELFF
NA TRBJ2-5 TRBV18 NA TGTGCCAGCTCACCGGCGGAACAAGAGACCCAGTACTTC CASSPAEQETQYF
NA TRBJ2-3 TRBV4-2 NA TGTGCCAGCAGCCAAGATCTCTACGGGGCGGGCACAGATACGCAGTATTTT CASSQDLYGAGTDTQYF
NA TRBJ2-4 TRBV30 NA TGTGCCTGGAGTGGGGTTACCAAAAACATTCAGTACTTC CAWSGVTKNIQYF